This T cell receptor (beta chain) was recorded in a study of beta chain features in type 1 diabetes. Overall study findings and caveats: Moderately but significantly shorter TCRB CDR3s were found in Type 1 diabetes patients in all four CD4+ subsets. For type 1 diabetes patients, VDJ junctions showed fewer insertions and more deletions.

The investigators reverse transcribed all of the isolated RNA, so they sequenced expressed TCRB transcripts. Profiling relied on immunoSEQ multiplex PCR, and the TCRdb table lists in-frame clones only, not all of them. The data show approximately 120,000 clones, with approximately 15% seen just once and about 2.4% held by the top ten. Via CD45RO/CCR7/CD25/CD127/CD95/CD27, cells of the CD4+ naive, central memory, regulatory and stem cell-like memory subsets were sorted. Purities over 98% were achieved in all sorted populations. On this clone itself: Its antigen is as yet unknown.

The V end lost 3 bases, the J end lost 0 bases, and 12 bases lay between the germline ends. Germline V gene sequence: CDR1 MNHEY, CDR2 SMNVEV (reference sequence). The CDR3 has 15 amino acids. This chain links TRBV27 with TRBJ2-7; tentative D call: TRBD2 (6 bases). This TCR came from a man between 18 and 35 years old with type 1 diabetes. The sample taken for sequencing was central memory CD4+ T cells from blood. The CDR3 DNA sequence: TGTGCCAGCAGTTTGGAGGGCGTAAGCTCCTACGAGCAGTACTTC. Amino acids: CASSLEGVSSYEQYF.